These 5 T cell receptor beta chains share one sample of origin, sequenced in a study of OX40 agonist ivuxolimab in advanced cancers. The library was built by means of the immunoSEQ multiplex PCR assay. Imported from immuneACCESS, the table was reduced by TCRdb to in-frame sequences with V and J called. These copies leave out some clones; in studies compared against another copy, an unresolved V gene accounts for under half, and the cause of the remainder is not known. The sample has under 90,000 clones on record, roughly 90% of them singletons. Of the sample, about 1% is held by the ten largest clones. The input for sequencing was CD4+ or CD8+ T cells sorted from blood, taken in a trial of the OX40 agonist ivuxolimab. Source of these receptors: an adult with an advanced solid tumor such as melanoma, head and neck, liver or kidney cancer.

This clone was counted once. This chain joins TRBV28 and TRBJ2-7, with 8 bases that match TRBD2. CDR1 is MDHEN and CDR2 is SYDVKM in the germline V gene. V lost 8 bases, J lost 7 bases, and 13 bases stayed unmatched. The CDR3 covers 14 residues. CDR3 bases: TGTGCCAGCCGTACTCCCGGGAGGGCGTTTGAGCAGTACTTC. Its translation: CASRTPGRAFEQYF.

This chain joins TRBV5-4 and TRBJ2-2; no definite D call. Germline assignment: CDR1 SGHNT and CDR2 YYREEE (reference sequence). The CDR3 contains 14 residues. Trimming stripped 0 bases from V and 8 bases from J, with 11 bases between. The CDR3 protein is CASSLVQIPGELFF. DNA for the CDR3: TGTGCCAGCAGCTTGGTACAGATCCCTGGGGAGCTGTTTTTT.

V and J are TRBV18 and TRBJ2-7, with 9 nucleotides matching TRBD1. Germline lookup yields CDR1 KGHSH and CDR2 LQKENI. The CDR3 contains 15 residues. Germline trimming cut 2 bases from V and 3 bases from J; bases unmatched to any gene: 5. CDR3 sequence (DNA): TGTGCCAGCTCACCAGGGACAGGGTCCTTCTACGAGCAGTACTTC. Its protein is CASSPGTGSFYEQYF.

This clone was counted a single time. V gene TRBV7-2 combines with J gene TRBJ2-3; D might be TRBD1 or TRBD2, each matching 6 bases. V shed 8 bases and J shed 1 base, with 25 bases lying between them. Germline assignment: CDR1 SGHTA and CDR2 FQGNSA. The CDR3 sequence is 18 residues long. The CDR3 here is CASRPGALAGVGTDTQYF. The CDR3 coding sequence is TGTGCCAGCCGCCCGGGGGCACTAGCCGGAGTCGGCACAGATACGCAGTATTTT. The full variable domain, in which reference TRBV7-2 and TRBJ2-3 provide the parts outside the CDR3, is GAGVSQSPSNKVTEKGKDVELRCDPISGHTALYWYRQSLGQGLEFLIYFQGNSAPDKSGLPSDRFSAERTGGSVSTLTIQRTQQEDSAVYLCASRPGALAGVGTDTQYFGPGTRLTVL.

J is TRBJ2-7 and V is TRBV6-5; maybe TRBD2 (6 bases). In germline, CDR1 is MNHEY, CDR2 SVGAGI. This CDR3 has 14 amino acids. Deletions cut 9 bases from V and 3 bases from J, with 18 bases between. In DNA form, the CDR3 reads TGTGCCAGTCTTAATAGCGGCACCAACTACGAGCAGTACTTC. Translation gives CASLNSGTNYEQYF.